This TCR beta chain was observed in a study of cytomegalovirus exposure and HLA in healthy donors. Whole-study results and caveats: A few chains tied to CMV proved CMV antigen-specific in vitro.

The J segment lost 0 bases and the V segment lost 5 bases, leaving 3 bases of the junction unmatched. The CDR3 has 16 residues. Germline assignment: CDR1 SGHNT and CDR2 YENEEA. Remarks on this clone: The antigen is undetermined.

Repertoires were generated with immunoSEQ multiplex PCR, while TCRdb's copy carries only in-frame clones and drops some. The table lists about 220,000 clones, 75% to 95% of them singletons. The origin of this receptor is a woman aged 18 to 35 in good health and CMV-seronegative. The chain recombines TRBV11-3 with TRBJ2-7, with 14 bases fitting TRBD2. Sequencing was performed on PBMCs. CDR3 sequence reads: CASSPGTSGSSYEQYF. CDR3 coding DNA: TGTGCCAGCAGCCCCGGGACTAGCGGGAGCTCCTACGAGCAGTACTTC.